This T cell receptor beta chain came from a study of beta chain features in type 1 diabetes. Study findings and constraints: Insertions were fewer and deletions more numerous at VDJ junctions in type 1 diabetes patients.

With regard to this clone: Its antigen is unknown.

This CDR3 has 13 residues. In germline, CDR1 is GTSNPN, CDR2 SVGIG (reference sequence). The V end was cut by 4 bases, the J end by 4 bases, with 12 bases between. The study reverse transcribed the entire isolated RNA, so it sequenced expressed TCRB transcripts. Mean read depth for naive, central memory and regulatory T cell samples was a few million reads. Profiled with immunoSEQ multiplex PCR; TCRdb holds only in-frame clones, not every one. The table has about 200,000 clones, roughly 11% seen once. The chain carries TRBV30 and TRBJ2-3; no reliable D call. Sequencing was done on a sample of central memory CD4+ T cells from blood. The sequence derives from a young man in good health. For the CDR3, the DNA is TGTGCCTGGAATATCGGCGGTGCAGATACGCAGTATTTT. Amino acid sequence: CAWNIGGADTQYF.